A single sample is the source of the 26 T cell receptor beta chains below, sequenced in a study of shared T cell receptors in the human thymus. Assay used: immunoSEQ multiplex PCR; TCRdb lists only in-frame clones, some missing. The table lists hundreds of thousands of clones, around 87% of them singletons, with 0.009% to 0.0095% in the top ten. These data were likewise used in another study, on human thymus T cells.

Sequenced input: thymocytes. The source is a boy younger than two with a congenital heart defect.

The chain is built from TRBV12-5 and TRBJ1-5; tentative D call: TRBD1 (6 bases). Germline-derived CDR1 and CDR2 are LGHNT and FRNRAP. The V and J ends lost 6 bases and 0 bases respectively, with 18 bases between them. The CDR3 loop spans 17 amino acids. CDR3 sequence: CASGMQRGIGSNQPQHF. The CDR3 bases are TGTGCTAGTGGCATGCAAAGGGGGATTGGTAGCAATCAGCCCCAGCATTTT.

The gene calls are TRBV5-1 and TRBJ1-4, with D possibly TRBD1 on 5 matching bases. Germline V CDR1 and CDR2: SGHRS, YFSETQ. The CDR3 contains 14 residues. The V and J ends lost 4 bases and 3 bases respectively, with 10 bases between them. CDR3 DNA sequence: TGCGCCAGCAGCCAGGGCGAAGCTAATGAAAAACTGTTTTTT. Amino acids: CASSQGEANEKLFF.

The rearrangement links TRBV7-9 to TRBJ2-1, with a possible D match to TRBD2 (6 bases). Trimming took off 2 bases at V and 10 bases at J, with 15 bases between the two ends. Per the germline V gene, CDR1 is SEHNR and CDR2 is FQNEAQ (reference sequence). The CDR3 has 14 amino acids. The CDR3 nucleotides are TGTGCCAGCAGCTTAACGGCGGGATCTTACGAGCAGTTCTTC. Amino acids: CASSLTAGSYEQFF.

The chain employs TRBV6-1 and TRBJ1-1; 9 bases line up with TRBD1. The germline V gene encodes CDR1 MNHNS and CDR2 SASEGT. This CDR3 is 16 amino acids long. J lost 5 bases, V lost 4 bases, and 11 bases had no gene match. The CDR3 DNA follows: TGTGCCAGCAGTGGGACAAAGACAGGGGGGCGAACTGAAGCTTTCTTT. This encodes CASSGTKTGGRTEAFF.

This chain links TRBV27 with TRBJ1-1, with D possibly matching TRBD1 (5 bases). There are 14 residues in the CDR3. The germline V gene has CDR1 MNHEY and CDR2 SMNVEV (reference sequence). Trimming stripped 7 bases from V and 6 bases from J, with 18 bases between. For the CDR3, the DNA is TGTGCCAGCACCTCGGGAGGGGATCATGCTGAAGCTTTCTTT. This gives the protein CASTSGGDHAEAFF.

The chain has TRBV7-9 and TRBJ1-2, with D maybe TRBD1 (5 bases). CDR1 is SEHNR, CDR2 FQNEAQ, per germline (reference sequence). The CDR3 is made up of 16 amino acids. Trimming cost V 4 bases and J 4 bases, with 19 bases left between them. The CDR3 region is CASSYSVGGFSYGYTF. Written as DNA, the CDR3 is TGTGCCAGCAGCTATTCCGTCGGGGGATTTTCCTATGGCTACACCTTC.

The V gene is TRBV28, the J gene TRBJ2-3, with TRBD1 matching over 7 bases. CDR3 length: 14 amino acids. J lost 2 bases, V lost 5 bases, and 4 bases had no gene match. Germline CDR1 and CDR2: MDHEN and SYDVKM. The DNA of the CDR3 is TGTGCCAGCAGTGAGGACAGGTCCACAGATACGCAGTATTTT. It codes for CASSEDRSTDTQYF.

The chain employs TRBV28 and TRBJ2-1; D call uncertain. CDR1 and CDR2 from the germline V gene are MDHEN and SYDVKM. The CDR3 runs to 15 residues. V was cut by 3 bases and J by 0 bases, with 9 bases left in between. This CDR3 reads CASSLRSSSYNEQFF. CDR3 nucleotide sequence: TGTGCCAGCAGTTTGAGGTCAAGCTCCTACAATGAGCAGTTCTTC.

About this clone itself: At one boundary the junction diverges from the germline segment, which might be a read error. Other DNA sequences in this specimen translate into the identical CDR3. The chain is built from TRBV5-8 and TRBJ1-6; 11 bases match TRBD1. The CDR3 contains 16 residues. The germline CDR1 and CDR2 sequences are SGHTS and YDEGEE. CDR3 DNA sequence: TGTGCCAGCAGCCGGGGGACAGGGGGTCATAATTCCCCCCTCCACTTT. Protein sequence: CASSRGTGGHNSPLHF.

J is TRBJ1-1 and V is TRBV7-2; D perhaps matches TRBD1 (5 bases). In germline, CDR1 is SGHTA, CDR2 FQGNSA. Trimming took 1 base from V and 0 from J, leaving 12 bases between them. This CDR3 contains 16 residues. CDR3: CASSLDGGGVNTEAFF. The CDR3 DNA sequence: TGTGCCAGCAGCTTAGATGGGGGGGGTGTGAACACTGAAGCTTTCTTT.

V gene TRBV2 combines with J gene TRBJ1-2; 7 bases are shared with TRBD1. This CDR3 region has 13 residues. After removal of 10 bases from V and 5 bases from J, the junction contained 10 bases not matched to a gene. Germline-derived CDR1 and CDR2 are SNHLY and FYNNEI. CDR3 protein: CATYQTGRYGYTF. The CDR3, as DNA: TGTGCCACCTACCAGACAGGGAGATATGGCTACACCTTC.

This clone was seen once. In nucleotides, the CDR3 is TGTGCCAGTAGTATTGGGCGGGAGTTGGTCTACGAGCAGTACTTC. Its protein product is CASSIGRELVYEQYF. The rearrangement links TRBV19 to TRBJ2-7; 7 bases are a match to TRBD2. There are 15 residues in the CDR3. The germline CDR1 and CDR2 sequences are LNHDA and SQIVND (reference sequence). The V segment lost 3 bases and the J segment 3 bases; nucleotides outside the gene matches: 8.

The rearrangement links TRBV4-3 to TRBJ1-5; a weak D match, TRBD1 (5 bases). CDR1 is LGHNA and CDR2 is YSLEER in the germline V gene. This CDR3 contains 14 residues. With 1 base removed from V and 7 bases from J, the gap between germline ends came to 11 bases. The CDR3 sequence is CASSQGAGYQPQHF. In DNA form, the CDR3 reads TGCGCCAGCAGCCAAGGGGCAGGGTACCAGCCCCAGCATTTT.

The genes are TRBV19 and TRBJ2-1, with 13 bases that match TRBD2. Germline CDR1 reads LNHDA; CDR2 reads SQIVND (reference sequence). The trim removed 5 bases at V and 4 bases at J, leaving 17 bases unmatched. The CDR3 runs to 20 residues. CDR3 sequence (DNA): TGTGCCAGTAGTTTTTCCGGGACTAGCGGGGCCAGGGGTATTTACAATGAGCAGTTCTTC. Amino acid sequence: CASSFSGTSGARGIYNEQFF. The full variable domain, completed using reference TRBV19 and TRBJ2-1, is DGGITQSPKYLFRKEGQNVTLSCEQNLNHDAMYWYRQDPGQGLRLIYYSQIVNDFQKGDIAEGYSVSREKKESFPLTVTSAQKNPTAFYLCASSFSGTSGARGIYNEQFFGPGTRLTVL.

J is TRBJ2-7 and V is TRBV4-1; D is perhaps TRBD2 (5 bases). Deletions cut 0 bases from V and 3 bases from J, with 12 bases between. The CDR3 has 15 amino acids. Per germline, CDR1 MGHRA and CDR2 YSYEKL. DNA of the CDR3: TGCGCCAGCAGCCAAGATGAGGGATACAACTACGAGCAGTACTTC. It is translated as CASSQDEGYNYEQYF.

The V call is TRBV5-1, the J call TRBJ2-7; TRBD2 matches at 8 bases. The junction had 9 bases not matched to a gene; V was cut back by 0 bases and J by 4 bases. Germline V gene data show CDR1 as SGHRS and CDR2 as YFSETQ. The CDR3 covers 16 residues. The CDR3 loop reads CASSLAGREGLYEQYF. As DNA, the CDR3 is TGCGCCAGCAGCTTGGCCGGACGGGAGGGCCTGTACGAGCAGTACTTC.

The V gene is TRBV10-1, the J gene TRBJ2-7; possibly TRBD2 for D (6 bases). CDR3 size: 14 residues. V lost 6 bases to trimming and J lost 2 bases, with 14 bases between them. In germline, CDR1 is WNHNN, CDR2 SYGVQD (reference sequence). This CDR3 is CASSPGLATYEQYF. CDR3 sequence (DNA): TGCGCCAGCAGCCCGGGACTGGCAACCTACGAGCAGTACTTC.

The chain joins TRBV30 to TRBJ2-4; TRBD2 is a possible D gene (5 bases). V lost 3 bases and J 0 bases, leaving 9 bases between the germline ends. The CDR3 is 14 residues long. Germline V gene lookup returns CDR1 GTSNPN and CDR2 SVGIG (reference sequence). The chain's CDR3 is CAWSDRGAKNIQYF. CDR3 DNA sequence: TGTGCCTGGAGCGACCGGGGAGCCAAAAACATTCAGTACTTC.

The chain carries TRBV15 and TRBJ1-3; 9 nucleotides match TRBD1. CDR1 and CDR2 (germline): LNHNV, YYDKDF (reference sequence). V trimming: 0 bases; J trimming: 4 bases; junction bases outside the gene matches: 10. The CDR3 has 18 residues. CDR3 region: CATSRDPGTGRVGNTIYF. The CDR3 bases are TGTGCCACCAGCAGAGATCCCGGGACAGGGCGAGTCGGAAACACCATATATTTT.

The CDR3 region has the DNA TGCGCCAGCAGCTTGGAGCGCCGGGACAGCAACACTGAAGCTTTCTTT. It encodes CASSLERRDSNTEAFF. This chain joins TRBV5-1 and TRBJ1-1; 7 nucleotides agree with TRBD1. After removal of 0 bases from V and 2 bases from J, the junction contained 7 bases not matched to a gene. This CDR3 is 16 amino acids long. Germline V gene sequence: CDR1 SGHRS, CDR2 YFSETQ.

This chain links TRBV5-4 with TRBJ2-3, with D possibly matching TRBD2 (5 bases). The CDR3 length is 17 residues. Trimming removed 0 bases from V and 1 base from J, with 15 bases in between. In germline, CDR1 is SGHNT, CDR2 YYREEE (reference sequence). CDR3 amino acids: CASSLARLEVRTDTQYF. The CDR3, as DNA: TGTGCCAGCAGCTTGGCCAGACTGGAGGTACGCACAGATACGCAGTATTTT.

This chain links TRBV28 with TRBJ2-5, with 10 positions matching TRBD2. The CDR3 sequence is 18 residues long. After removal of 3 bases from V and 2 bases from J, the junction contained 12 bases not matched to a gene. Germline V gene sequence: CDR1 MDHEN, CDR2 SYDVKM. The CDR3 here is CASSLRWRTSGPQETQYF. The CDR3, as DNA: TGTGCCAGCAGTTTGAGGTGGCGGACTAGCGGCCCGCAAGAGACCCAGTACTTC.

The chain employs TRBV11-3 and TRBJ2-3; D gene ambiguous. CDR1 SGHNT and CDR2 YENEEA come from the germline V gene. The CDR3 totals 13 residues. V was pared by 5 bases and J by 5 bases, with 11 bases between. In nucleotides, the CDR3 is TGTGCCAGCAGCCCTTGGGCCTTAGATACGCAGTATTTT. Amino acid sequence: CASSPWALDTQYF.

The chain has TRBV12-5 and TRBJ2-1; 7 bases map to TRBD2. Germline V gives CDR1 LGHNT, CDR2 FRNRAP. Unmatched junction bases numbered 12, after V lost 5 bases and J lost 2 bases. CDR3 length: 17 residues. CDR3: CASGPLPSGGPYNEQFF. The CDR3 DNA follows: TGTGCTAGTGGTCCCCTGCCTAGCGGTGGTCCCTACAATGAGCAGTTCTTC.

The rearrangement uses TRBV12-2 and TRBJ1-2. TRBV12-2 is termed a pseudogene. The CDR3 is made up of 16 amino acids. The CDR3 DNA is TGTGCAAGTCGCTTTCTCCGGCCGGGTTCTAACTATGGCTACACCTTC. Its protein product is CASRFLRPGSNYGYTF.

The rearrangement links TRBV4-2 to TRBJ1-1; TRBD1 agrees at 11 bases. The length of the CDR3 is 17 residues. The germline V gene encodes CDR1 LGHNA and CDR2 YNFKEQ. V shed 4 bases, J shed 4 bases, and the junction held 11 bases outside the gene matches. CDR3 DNA: TGTGCCAGCAGCCGGGCCCCGGGACAGGGGGTTGTCACTGAAGCTTTCTTT. It yields the protein CASSRAPGQGVVTEAFF.